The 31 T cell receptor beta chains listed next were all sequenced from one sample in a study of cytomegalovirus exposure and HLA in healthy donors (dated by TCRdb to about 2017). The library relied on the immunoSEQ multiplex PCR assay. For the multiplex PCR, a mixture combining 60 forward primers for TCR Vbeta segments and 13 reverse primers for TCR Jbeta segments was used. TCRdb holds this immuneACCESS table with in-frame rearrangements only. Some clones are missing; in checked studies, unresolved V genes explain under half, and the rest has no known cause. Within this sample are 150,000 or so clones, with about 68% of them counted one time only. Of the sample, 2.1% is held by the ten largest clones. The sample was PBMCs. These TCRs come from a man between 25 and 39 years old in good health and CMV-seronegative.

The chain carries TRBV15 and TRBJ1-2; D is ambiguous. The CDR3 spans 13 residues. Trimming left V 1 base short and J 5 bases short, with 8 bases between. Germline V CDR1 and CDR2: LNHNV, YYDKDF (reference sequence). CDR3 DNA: TGTGCCACCAGCAGAGGGCAAAAGTATGGCTACACCTTC. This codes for CATSRGQKYGYTF.

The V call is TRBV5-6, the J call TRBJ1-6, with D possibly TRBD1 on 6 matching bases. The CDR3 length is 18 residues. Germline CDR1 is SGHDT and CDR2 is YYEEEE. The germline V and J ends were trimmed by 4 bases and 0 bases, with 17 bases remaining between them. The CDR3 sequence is CASSTLQGPSSYNSPLHF. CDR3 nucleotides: TGTGCCAGCAGCACCCTACAGGGACCTAGCTCCTATAATTCACCCCTCCACTTT.

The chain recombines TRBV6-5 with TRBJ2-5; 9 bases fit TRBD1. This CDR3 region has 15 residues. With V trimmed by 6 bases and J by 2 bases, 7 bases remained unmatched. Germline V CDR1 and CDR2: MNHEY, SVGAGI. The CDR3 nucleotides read TGTGCCAGCAGCCCTCCCGGGACAGGGCAAGAGACCCAGTACTTC. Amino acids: CASSPPGTGQETQYF.

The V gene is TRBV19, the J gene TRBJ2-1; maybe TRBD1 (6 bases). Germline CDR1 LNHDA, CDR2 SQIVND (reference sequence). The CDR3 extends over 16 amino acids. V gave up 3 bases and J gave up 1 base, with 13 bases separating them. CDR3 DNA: TGTGCCAGTAGTATTTTTGGGGGCCGGTCCTACAATGAGCAGTTCTTC. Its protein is CASSIFGGRSYNEQFF.

The CDR3 nucleotides read TGTGCCAGCAGCCGAGGGACGGGGGAATTAACAGATACGCAGTATTTT. It yields the protein CASSRGTGELTDTQYF. The chain has TRBV4-2 and TRBJ2-3, with a possible D match to TRBD2 (6 bases). The CDR3 sequence is 16 residues long. The V end lost 4 bases, the J end lost 3 bases, and 17 bases lay between the germline ends. Germline V gene data show CDR1 as LGHNA and CDR2 as YNFKEQ.

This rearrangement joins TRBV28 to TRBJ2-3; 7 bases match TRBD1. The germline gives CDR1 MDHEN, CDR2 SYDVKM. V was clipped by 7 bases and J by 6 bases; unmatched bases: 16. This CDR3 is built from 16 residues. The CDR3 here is CASIRGTDTSLDTQYF. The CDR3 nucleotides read TGTGCCAGCATTCGAGGGACAGATACCTCTCTCGATACGCAGTATTTT.

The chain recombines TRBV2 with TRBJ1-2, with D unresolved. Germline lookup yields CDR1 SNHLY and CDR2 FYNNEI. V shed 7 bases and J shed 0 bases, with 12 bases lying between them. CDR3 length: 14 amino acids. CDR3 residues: CASTLTGTNYGYTF. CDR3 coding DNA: TGTGCCAGCACCTTGACGGGAACTAACTATGGCTACACCTTC.

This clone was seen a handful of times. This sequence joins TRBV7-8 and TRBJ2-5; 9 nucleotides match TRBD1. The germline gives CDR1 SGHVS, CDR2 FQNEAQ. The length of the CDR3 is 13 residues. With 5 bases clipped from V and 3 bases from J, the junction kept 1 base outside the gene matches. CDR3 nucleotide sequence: TGTGCCAGCAGCCGGGACAGGGAAGAGACCCAGTACTTC. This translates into CASSRDREETQYF.

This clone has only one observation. As DNA, the CDR3 is TGCGCCAGCAGCCAAGAGGCAGGCGCCTACAATGAGCAGTTCTTC. The encoded protein is CASSQEAGAYNEQFF. This chain connects TRBV4-1 to TRBJ2-1; D unclear. The V end was cut by 0 bases, the J end by 2 bases, with 8 bases between. This CDR3 is built from 15 residues. Per the germline V gene, CDR1 is MGHRA and CDR2 is YSYEKL.

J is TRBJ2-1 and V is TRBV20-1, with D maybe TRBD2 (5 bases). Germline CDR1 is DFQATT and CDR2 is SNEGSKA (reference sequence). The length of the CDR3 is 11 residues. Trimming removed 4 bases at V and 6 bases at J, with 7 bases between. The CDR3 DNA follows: TGCAGTGCTACGGACTTCAATGAGCAGTTCTTC. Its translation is CSATDFNEQFF.

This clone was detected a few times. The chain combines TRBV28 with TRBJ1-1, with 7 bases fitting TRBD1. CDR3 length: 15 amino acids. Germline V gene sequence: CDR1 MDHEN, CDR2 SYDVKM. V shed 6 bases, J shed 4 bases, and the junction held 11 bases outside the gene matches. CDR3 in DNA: TGTGCCAGCAGCCTTACAGGGGACCTTACCACTGAAGCTTTCTTT. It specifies CASSLTGDLTTEAFF.

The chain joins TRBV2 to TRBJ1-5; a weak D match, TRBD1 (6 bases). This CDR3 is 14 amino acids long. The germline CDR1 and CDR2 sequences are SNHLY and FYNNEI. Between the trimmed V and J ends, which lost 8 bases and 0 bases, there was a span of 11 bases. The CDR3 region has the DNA TGTGCCAGCGACGGACAGATTAGCAATCAGCCCCAGCATTTT. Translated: CASDGQISNQPQHF. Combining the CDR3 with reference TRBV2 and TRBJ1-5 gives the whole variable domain EPEVTQTPSHQVTQMGQEVILRCVPISNHLYFYWYRQILGQKVEFLVSFYNNEISEKSEIFDDQFSVERPDGSNFTLKIRSTKLEDSAMYFCASDGQISNQPQHFGDGTRLSIL.

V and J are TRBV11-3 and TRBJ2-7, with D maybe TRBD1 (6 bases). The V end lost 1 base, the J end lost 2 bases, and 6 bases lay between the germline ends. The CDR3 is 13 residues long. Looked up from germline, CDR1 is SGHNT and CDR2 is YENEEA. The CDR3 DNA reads TGTGCCAGCAGCTTAGGGGGGCCCTACGAGCAGTACTTC. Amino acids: CASSLGGPYEQYF.

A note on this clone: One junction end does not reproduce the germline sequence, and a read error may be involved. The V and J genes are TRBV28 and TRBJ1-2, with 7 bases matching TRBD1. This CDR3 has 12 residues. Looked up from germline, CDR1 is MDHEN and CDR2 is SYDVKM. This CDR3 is CASVGTDYGYPF. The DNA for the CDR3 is TGTGCCAGCGTCGGGACAGACTATGGCTACCCCTTC.

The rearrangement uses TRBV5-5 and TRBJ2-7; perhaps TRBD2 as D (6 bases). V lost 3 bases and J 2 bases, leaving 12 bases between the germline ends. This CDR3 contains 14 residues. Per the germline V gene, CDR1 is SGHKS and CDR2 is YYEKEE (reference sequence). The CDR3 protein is CASSWEEQPYEQYF. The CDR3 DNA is TGTGCCAGCAGCTGGGAGGAGCAACCCTACGAGCAGTACTTC. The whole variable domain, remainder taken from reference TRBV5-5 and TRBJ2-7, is DAGVTQSPTHLIKTRGQQVTLRCSPISGHKSVSWYQQVLGQGPQFIFQYYEKEERGRGNFPDRFSARQFPNYSSELNVNALLLGDSALYLCASSWEEQPYEQYFGPGTRLTVT.

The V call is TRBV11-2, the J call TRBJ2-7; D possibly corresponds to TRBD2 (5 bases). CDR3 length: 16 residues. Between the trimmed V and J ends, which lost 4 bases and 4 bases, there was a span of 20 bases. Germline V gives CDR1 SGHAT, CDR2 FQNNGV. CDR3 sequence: CASSSLATSSSYEQYF. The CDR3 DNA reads TGTGCCAGCAGCTCGTTAGCGACTTCTAGTTCTTACGAGCAGTACTTC.

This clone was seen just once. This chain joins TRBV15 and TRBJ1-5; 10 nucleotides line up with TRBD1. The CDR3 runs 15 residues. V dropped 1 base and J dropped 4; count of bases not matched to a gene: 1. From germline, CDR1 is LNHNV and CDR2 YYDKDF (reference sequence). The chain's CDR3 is CATSRGTGGNQPQHF. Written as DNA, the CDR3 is TGTGCCACCAGCAGAGGGACAGGGGGAAATCAGCCCCAGCATTTT. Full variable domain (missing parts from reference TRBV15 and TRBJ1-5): DAMVIQNPRYQVTQFGKPVTLSCSQTLNHNVMYWYQQKSSQAPKLLFHYYDKDFNNEADTPDNFQSRRPNTSFCFLDIRSPGLGDTAMYLCATSRGTGGNQPQHFGDGTRLSIL.

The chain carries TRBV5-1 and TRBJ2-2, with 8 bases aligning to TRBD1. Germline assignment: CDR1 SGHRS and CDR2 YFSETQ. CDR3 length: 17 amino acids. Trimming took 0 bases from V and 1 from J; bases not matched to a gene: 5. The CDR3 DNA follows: TGCGCCAGCAGCTTGGACGGACAGGGTCGGAACACCGGGGAGCTGTTTTTT. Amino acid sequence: CASSLDGQGRNTGELFF.

For the CDR3, the DNA is TGTGCCAGCAAATTCATAGGGGAAGAGACCCAGTACTTC. Residues: CASKFIGEETQYF. This sequence joins TRBV5-6 and TRBJ2-5, with a weak D call TRBD1 (5 bases). Germline CDR1 is SGHDT and CDR2 is YYEEEE. Trimming took 6 bases from V and 3 from J, leaving 12 bases between them. This CDR3 is built from 13 residues. Full variable domain (remainder filled in from reference TRBV5-6 and TRBJ2-5): DAGVTQSPTHLIKTRGQQVTLRCSPKSGHDTVSWYQQALGQGPQFIFQYYEEEERQRGNFPDRFSGHQFPNYSSELNVNALLLGDSALYLCASKFIGEETQYFGPGTRLLVL.

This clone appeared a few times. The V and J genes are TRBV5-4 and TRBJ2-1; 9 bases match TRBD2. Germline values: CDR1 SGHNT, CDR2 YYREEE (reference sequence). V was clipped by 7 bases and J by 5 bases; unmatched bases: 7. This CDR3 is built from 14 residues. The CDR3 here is CASGGPSGNNEQFF. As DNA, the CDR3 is TGTGCCAGCGGGGGGCCTAGCGGGAACAATGAGCAGTTCTTC. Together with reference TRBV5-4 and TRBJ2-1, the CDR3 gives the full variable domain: ETGVTQSPTHLIKTRGQQVTLRCSSQSGHNTVSWYQQALGQGPQFIFQYYREEENGRGNFPPRFSGLQFPNYSSELNVNALELDDSALYLCASGGPSGNNEQFFGPGTRLTVL.

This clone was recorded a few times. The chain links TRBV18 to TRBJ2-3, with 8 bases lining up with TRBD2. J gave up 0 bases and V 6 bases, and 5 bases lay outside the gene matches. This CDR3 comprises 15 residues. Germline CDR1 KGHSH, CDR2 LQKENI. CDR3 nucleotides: TGTGCCAGCTCTTCAACTAGCGGCAGCACAGATACGCAGTATTTT. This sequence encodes CASSSTSGSTDTQYF.

The CDR3 spells CASNPRERGGHRELFF. The CDR3 DNA follows: TGTGCCAGCAACCCCCGAGAGCGGGGGGGCCACCGGGAGCTGTTTTTT. The chain links TRBV11-2 to TRBJ2-2, with 10 positions matching TRBD2. The CDR3 totals 16 residues. The germline CDR1 and CDR2 sequences are SGHAT and FQNNGV. The ends lost 7 bases at V and 9 bases at J; junction bases unmatched: 14.

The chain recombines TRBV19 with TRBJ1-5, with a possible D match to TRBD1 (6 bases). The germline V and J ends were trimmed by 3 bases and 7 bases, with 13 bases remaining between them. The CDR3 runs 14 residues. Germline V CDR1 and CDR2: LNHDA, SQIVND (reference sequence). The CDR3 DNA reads TGTGCCAGTAGTATCTCGGACAGTTACCAGCCCCAGCATTTT. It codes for CASSISDSYQPQHF.

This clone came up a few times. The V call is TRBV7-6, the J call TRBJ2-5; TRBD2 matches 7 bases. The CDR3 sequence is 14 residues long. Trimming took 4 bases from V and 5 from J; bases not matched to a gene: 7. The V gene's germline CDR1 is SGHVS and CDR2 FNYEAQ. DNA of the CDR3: TGTGCCAGCAGCTCGAGGACTAGTCTGGAGACCCAGTACTTC. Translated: CASSSRTSLETQYF.

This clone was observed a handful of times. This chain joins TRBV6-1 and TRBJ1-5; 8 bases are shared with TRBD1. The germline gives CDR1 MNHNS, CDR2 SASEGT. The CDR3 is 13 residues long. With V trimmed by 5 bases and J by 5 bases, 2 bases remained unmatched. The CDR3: CASSTGGDQPQHF. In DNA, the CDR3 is TGTGCCAGCAGTACAGGGGGTGATCAGCCCCAGCATTTT.

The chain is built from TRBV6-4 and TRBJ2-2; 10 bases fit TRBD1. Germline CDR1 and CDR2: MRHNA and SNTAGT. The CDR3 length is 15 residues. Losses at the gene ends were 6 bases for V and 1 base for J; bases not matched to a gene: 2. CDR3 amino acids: CASRRDRGNTGELFF. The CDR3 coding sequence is TGTGCCAGCAGGAGGGACAGGGGGAACACCGGGGAGCTGTTTTTT.

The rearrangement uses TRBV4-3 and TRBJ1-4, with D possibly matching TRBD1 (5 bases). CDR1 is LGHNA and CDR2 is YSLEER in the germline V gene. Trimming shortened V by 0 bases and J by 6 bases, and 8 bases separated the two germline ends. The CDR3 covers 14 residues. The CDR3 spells CASSQDSGDEKLFF. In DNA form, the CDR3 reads TGCGCCAGCAGCCAAGATTCGGGGGATGAAAAACTGTTTTTT.

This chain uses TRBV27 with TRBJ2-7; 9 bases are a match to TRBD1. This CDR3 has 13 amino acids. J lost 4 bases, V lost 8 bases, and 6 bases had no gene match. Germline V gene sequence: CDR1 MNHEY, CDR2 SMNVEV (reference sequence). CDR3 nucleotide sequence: TGTGCCAGCGGCAGGGACAGGGCATACGAGCAGTACTTC. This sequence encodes CASGRDRAYEQYF.

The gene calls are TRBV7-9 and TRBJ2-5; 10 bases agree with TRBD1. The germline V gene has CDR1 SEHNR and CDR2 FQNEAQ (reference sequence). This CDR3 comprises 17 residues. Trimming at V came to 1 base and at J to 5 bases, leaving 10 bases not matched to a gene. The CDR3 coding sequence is TGTGCCAGCAGCTTAGGAAAGACAGGGGGCGCTGAGGAGACCCAGTACTTC. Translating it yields CASSLGKTGGAEETQYF.

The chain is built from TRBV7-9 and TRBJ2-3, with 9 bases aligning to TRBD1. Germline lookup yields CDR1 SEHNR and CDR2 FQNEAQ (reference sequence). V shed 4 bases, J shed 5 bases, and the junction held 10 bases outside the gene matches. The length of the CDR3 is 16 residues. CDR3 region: CASSSAGTGPKDTQYF. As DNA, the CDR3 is TGTGCCAGCAGCTCGGCCGGGACAGGGCCAAAAGATACGCAGTATTTT.

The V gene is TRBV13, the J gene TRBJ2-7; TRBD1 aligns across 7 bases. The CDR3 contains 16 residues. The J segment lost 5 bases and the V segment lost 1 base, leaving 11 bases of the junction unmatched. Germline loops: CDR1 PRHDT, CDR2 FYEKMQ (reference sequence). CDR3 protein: CASSLELATGAHEQYF. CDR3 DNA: TGTGCCAGCAGCTTAGAGCTCGCAACAGGGGCACACGAGCAGTACTTC.